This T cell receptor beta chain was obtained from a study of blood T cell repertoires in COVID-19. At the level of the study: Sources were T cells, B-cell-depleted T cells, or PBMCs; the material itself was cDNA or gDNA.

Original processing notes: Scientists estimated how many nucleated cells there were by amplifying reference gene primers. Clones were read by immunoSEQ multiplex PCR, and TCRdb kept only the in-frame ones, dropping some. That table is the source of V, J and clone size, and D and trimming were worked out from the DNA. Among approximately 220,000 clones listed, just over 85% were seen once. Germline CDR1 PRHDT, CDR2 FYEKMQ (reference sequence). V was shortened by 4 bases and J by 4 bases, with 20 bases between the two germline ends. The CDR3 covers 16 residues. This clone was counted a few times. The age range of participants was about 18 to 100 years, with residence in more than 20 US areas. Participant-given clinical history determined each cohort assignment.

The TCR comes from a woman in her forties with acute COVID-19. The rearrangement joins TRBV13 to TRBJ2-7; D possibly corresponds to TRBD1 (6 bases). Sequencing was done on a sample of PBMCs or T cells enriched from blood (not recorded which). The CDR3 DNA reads TGTGCCAGCAGCTCGTCAGGGGATCGGAATTCATACGAGCAGTACTTC. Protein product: CASSSSGDRNSYEQYF. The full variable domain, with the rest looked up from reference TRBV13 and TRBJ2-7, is AAGVIQSPRHLIKEKRETATLKCYPIPRHDTVYWYQQGPGQDPQFLISFYEKMQSDKGSIPDRFSAQQFSDYHSELNMSSLELGDSALYFCASSSSGDRNSYEQYFGPGTRLTVT.